This section outlines one T cell receptor (beta chain) sequence together with its context. Its antigen is currently unknown. Looked up from germline, CDR1 is SGHRS and CDR2 is YFSETQ. The CDR3 length is 15 residues. The ends were cut back, 5 bases at V and 0 bases at J, with 14 bases in the middle. Sequencing was performed with immunoSEQ multiplex PCR; in TCRdb, only in-frame clones are kept and a portion is missing. This table has about 2.4 million clones, under 95% appearing once. The sample is drawn from a study of shared clonotypes between healthy human individuals. Overall study results and limits: When naive CD4 clonotypes were compared across four donors, about 4.9% were shared.

The clonotype comes from a man aged 18 to 35 in good health. Some clones in this sample may be carry-over from other donors' samples. Sequenced: naive CD4+ T cells from PBMCs. Subset given: CD45RA+ positively selected. The V gene is TRBV5-1, the J gene TRBJ1-1; D may be TRBD1 (5 bases). The CDR3 region has the DNA TGCGCCAGCAGACCTGGGGCCATGATGAACACTGAAGCTTTCTTT. Its protein is CASRPGAMMNTEAFF.